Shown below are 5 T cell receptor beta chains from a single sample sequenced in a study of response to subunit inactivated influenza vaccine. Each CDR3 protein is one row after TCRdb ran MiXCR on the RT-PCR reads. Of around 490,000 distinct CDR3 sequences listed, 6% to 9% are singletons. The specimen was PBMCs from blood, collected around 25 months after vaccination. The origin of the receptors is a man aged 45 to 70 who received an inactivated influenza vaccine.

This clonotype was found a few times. CDR3 region: CASSLDPSGRDEQYF. CDR3 bases: TGTGCCAGCAGTTTAGACCCTAGCGGGAGAGATGAGCAGTACTTC. The V and J genes are TRBV12-3 or TRBV12-4 and TRBJ2-7; TRBD2 aligns across 10 bases. The CDR3 loop spans 15 amino acids. Trimming removed 1 base from V and 7 bases from J; junction bases left unmatched: 7.

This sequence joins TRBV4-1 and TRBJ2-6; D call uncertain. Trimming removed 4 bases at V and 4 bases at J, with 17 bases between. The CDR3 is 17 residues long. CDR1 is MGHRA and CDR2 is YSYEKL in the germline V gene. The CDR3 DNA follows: TGCGCCAGCAGCCCGGACGGTTCAGGATCCGGGGCCAACGTCCTGACTTTC. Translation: CASSPDGSGSGANVLTF.

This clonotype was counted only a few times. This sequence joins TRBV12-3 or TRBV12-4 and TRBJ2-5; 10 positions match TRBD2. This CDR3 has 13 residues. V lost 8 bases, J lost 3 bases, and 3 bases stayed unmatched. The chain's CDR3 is CASRGLAEETQYF. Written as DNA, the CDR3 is TGTGCCAGCCGAGGACTAGCGGAAGAGACCCAGTACTTC.

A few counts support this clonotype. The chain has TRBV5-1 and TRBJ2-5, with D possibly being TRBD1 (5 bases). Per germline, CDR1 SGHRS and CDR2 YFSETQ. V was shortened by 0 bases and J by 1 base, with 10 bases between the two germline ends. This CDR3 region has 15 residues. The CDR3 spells CASSLVGHSQETQYF. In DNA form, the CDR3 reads TGCGCCAGCAGCTTGGTTGGACACTCCCAAGAGACCCAGTACTTC.

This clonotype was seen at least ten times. CDR3 protein: CASSYLIGTYEQYF. The CDR3 DNA follows: TGTGCCAGCAGTTACTTAATAGGAACCTACGAGCAGTACTTC. The chain combines TRBV6-2 or TRBV6-3 with TRBJ2-7; D is unresolved. Deletions cut 1 base from V and 2 bases from J, with 9 bases between. CDR1 and CDR2 (germline): MNHEY, SVGEGT. CDR3 size: 14 residues.